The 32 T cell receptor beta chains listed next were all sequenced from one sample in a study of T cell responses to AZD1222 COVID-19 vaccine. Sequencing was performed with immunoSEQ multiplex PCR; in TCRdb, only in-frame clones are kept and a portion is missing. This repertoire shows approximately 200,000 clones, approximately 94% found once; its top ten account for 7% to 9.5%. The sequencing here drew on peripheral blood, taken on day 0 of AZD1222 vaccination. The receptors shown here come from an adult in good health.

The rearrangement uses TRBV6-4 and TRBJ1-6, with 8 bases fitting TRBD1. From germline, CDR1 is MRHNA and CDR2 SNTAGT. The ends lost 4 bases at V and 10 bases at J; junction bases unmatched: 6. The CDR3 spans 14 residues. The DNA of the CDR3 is TGTGCCAGCAGTGCAGGGGGCGGAGGATCACCCCTCCACTTT. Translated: CASSAGGGGSPLHF.

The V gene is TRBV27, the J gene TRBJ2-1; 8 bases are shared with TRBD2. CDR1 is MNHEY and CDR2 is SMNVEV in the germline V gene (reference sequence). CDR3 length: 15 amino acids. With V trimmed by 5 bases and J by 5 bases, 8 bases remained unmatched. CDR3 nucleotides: TGTGCCAGCAGTACCTATAGACTAGCGAACAATGAGCAGTTCTTC. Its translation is CASSTYRLANNEQFF.

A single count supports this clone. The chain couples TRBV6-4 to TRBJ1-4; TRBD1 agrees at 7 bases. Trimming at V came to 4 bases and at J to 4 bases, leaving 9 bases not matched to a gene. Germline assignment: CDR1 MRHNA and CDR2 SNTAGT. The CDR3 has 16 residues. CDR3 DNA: TGTGCCAGCAGTGGGAGAGGGACAGTGAGTAATGAAAAACTGTTTTTT. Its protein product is CASSGRGTVSNEKLFF.

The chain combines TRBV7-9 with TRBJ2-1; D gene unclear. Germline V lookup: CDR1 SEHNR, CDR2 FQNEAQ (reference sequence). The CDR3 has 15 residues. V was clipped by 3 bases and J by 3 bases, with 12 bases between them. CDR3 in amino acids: CASSFAHKNYNEQFF. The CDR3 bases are TGTGCCAGCAGCTTTGCGCATAAAAACTACAATGAGCAGTTCTTC. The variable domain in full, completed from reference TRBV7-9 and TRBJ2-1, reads DTGVSQNPRHKITKRGQNVTFRCDPISEHNRLYWYRQTLGQGPEFLTYFQNEAQLEKSRLLSDRFSAERPKGSFSTLEIQRTEQGDSAMYLCASSFAHKNYNEQFFGPGTRLTVL.

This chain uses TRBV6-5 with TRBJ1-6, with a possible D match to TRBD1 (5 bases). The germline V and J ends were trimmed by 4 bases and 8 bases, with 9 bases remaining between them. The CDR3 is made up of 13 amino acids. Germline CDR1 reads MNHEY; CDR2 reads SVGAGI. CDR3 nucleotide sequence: TGTGCCAGCAGTTCCCTCAGGGATTCACCCCTCCACTTT. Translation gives CASSSLRDSPLHF.

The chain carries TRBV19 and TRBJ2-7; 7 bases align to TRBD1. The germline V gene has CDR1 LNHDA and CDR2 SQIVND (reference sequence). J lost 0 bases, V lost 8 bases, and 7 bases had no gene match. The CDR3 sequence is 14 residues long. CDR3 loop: CASQLTGNSYEQYF. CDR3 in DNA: TGTGCCAGTCAGTTGACAGGGAACTCCTACGAGCAGTACTTC.

CDR3 DNA sequence: TGTGCCAGCAGAGAAAACACTGAAGCTTTCTTT. This translates into CASRENTEAFF. V is TRBV28 and J is TRBJ1-1; D is unclear. CDR3 length equals 11 residues. The V and J ends lost 6 bases and 2 bases respectively, with 4 bases between them. Germline CDR1 reads MDHEN; CDR2 reads SYDVKM. The whole variable domain, filled in from reference TRBV28 and TRBJ1-1, reads DVKVTQSSRYLVKRTGEKVFLECVQDMDHENMFWYRQDPGLGLRLIYFSYDVKMKEKGDIPEGYSVSREKKERFSLILESASTNQTSMYLCASRENTEAFFGQGTRLTVV.

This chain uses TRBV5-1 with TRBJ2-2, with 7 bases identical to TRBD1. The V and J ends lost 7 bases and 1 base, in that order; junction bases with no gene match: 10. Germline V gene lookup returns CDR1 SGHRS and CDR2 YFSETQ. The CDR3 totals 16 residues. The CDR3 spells CASGSPTGVNTGELFF. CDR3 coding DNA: TGCGCCAGCGGCTCTCCAACAGGGGTGAACACCGGGGAGCTGTTTTTT.

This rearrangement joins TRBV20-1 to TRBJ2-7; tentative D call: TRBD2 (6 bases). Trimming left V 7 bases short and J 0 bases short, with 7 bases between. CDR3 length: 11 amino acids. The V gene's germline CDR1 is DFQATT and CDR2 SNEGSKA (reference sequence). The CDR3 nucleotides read TGCAGTGTGGGGGGCTCCTACGAGCAGTACTTC. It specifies CSVGGSYEQYF.

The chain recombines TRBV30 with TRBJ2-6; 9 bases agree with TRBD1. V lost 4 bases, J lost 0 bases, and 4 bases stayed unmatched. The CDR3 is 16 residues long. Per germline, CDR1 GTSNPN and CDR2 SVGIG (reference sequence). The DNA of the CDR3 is TGTGCCTGGACGGGACAGGGCGGCTCTGGGGCCAACGTCCTGACTTTC. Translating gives CAWTGQGGSGANVLTF.

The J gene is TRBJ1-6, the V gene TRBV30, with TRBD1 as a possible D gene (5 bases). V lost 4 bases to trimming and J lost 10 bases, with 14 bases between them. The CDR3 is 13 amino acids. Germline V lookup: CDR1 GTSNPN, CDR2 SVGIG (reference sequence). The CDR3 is CAWKGRPMSPLHF. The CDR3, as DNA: TGTGCCTGGAAGGGACGGCCTATGTCACCCCTCCACTTT.

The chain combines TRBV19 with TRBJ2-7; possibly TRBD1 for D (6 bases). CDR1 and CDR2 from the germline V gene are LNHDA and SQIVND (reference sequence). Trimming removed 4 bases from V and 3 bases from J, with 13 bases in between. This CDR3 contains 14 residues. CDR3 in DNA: TGTGCCAGTAGTAGTACAGGGATGGGCTACGAGCAGTACTTC. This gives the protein CASSSTGMGYEQYF.

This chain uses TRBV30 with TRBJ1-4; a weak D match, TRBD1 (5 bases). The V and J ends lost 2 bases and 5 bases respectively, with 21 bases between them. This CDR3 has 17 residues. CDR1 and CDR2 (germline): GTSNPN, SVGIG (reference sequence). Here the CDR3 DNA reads TGTGCCTGGAGTCCTAACCCGGGACTGAGGTTAAATGAAAAACTGTTTTTT. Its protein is CAWSPNPGLRLNEKLFF.

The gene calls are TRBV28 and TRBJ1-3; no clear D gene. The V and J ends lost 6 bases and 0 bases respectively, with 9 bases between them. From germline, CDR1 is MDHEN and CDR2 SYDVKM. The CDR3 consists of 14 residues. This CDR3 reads CASSFHSSGNTIYF. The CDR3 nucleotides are TGTGCCAGCAGCTTCCATAGCTCTGGAAACACCATATATTTT.

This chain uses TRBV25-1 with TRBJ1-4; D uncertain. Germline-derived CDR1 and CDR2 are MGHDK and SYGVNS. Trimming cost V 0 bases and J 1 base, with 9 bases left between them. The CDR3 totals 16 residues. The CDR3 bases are TGTGCCAGCAGTGAATATAAACACGGAACTAATGAAAAACTGTTTTTT. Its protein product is CASSEYKHGTNEKLFF. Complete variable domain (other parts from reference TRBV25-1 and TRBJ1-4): EADIYQTPRYLVIGTGKKITLECSQTMGHDKMYWYQQDPGMELHLIHYSYGVNSTEKGDLSSESTVSRIRTEHFPLTLESARPSHTSQYLCASSEYKHGTNEKLFFGSGTQLSVL.

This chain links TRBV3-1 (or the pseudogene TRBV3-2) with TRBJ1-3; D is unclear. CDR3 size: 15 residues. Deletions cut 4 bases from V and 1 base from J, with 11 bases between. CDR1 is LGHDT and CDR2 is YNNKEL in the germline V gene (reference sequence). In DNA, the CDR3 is TGTGCCAGCAGCCCACAGCGTCCTTCTGGAAACACCATATATTTT. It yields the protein CASSPQRPSGNTIYF.

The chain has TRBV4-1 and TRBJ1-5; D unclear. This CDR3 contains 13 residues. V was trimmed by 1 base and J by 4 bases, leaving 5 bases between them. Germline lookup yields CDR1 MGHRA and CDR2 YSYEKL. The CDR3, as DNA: TGCGCCAGCAGCCAAGTGCAGAATCAGCCCCAGCATTTT. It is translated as CASSQVQNQPQHF.

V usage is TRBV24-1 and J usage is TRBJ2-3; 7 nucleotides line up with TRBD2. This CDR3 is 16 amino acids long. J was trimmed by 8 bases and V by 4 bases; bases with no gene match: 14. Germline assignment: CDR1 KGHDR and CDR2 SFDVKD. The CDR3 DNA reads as TGTGCCACCAGTGAACAAACTAGCGTTAGCCGGGGTACGCAGTATTTT. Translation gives CATSEQTSVSRGTQYF.

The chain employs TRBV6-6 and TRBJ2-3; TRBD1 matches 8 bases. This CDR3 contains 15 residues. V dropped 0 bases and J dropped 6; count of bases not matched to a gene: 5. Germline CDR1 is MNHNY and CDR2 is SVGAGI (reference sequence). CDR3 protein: CASSYSITGGDTQYF. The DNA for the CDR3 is TGTGCCAGCAGTTACTCTATTACAGGGGGGGATACGCAGTATTTT.

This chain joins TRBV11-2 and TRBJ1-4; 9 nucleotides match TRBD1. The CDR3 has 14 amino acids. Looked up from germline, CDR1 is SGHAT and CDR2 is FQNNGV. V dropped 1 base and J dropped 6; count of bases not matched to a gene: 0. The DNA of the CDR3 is TGTGCCAGCAGCTTAGGACAGGGGGATGAAAAACTGTTTTTT. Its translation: CASSLGQGDEKLFF.

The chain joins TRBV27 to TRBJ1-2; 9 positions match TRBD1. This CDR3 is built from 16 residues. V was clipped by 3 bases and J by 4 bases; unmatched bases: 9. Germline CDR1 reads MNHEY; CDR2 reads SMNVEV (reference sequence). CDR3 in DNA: TGTGCCAGCAGTTTTTGGGGGGGACAGGGCAGCTATGGCTACACCTTC. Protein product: CASSFWGGQGSYGYTF.

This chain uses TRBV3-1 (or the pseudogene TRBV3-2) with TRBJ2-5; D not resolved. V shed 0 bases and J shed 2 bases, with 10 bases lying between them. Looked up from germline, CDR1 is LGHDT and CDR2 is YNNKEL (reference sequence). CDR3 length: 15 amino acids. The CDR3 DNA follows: TGTGCCAGCAGCCAAGACCCGGGTCGGCAAGAGACCCAGTACTTC. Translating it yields CASSQDPGRQETQYF.

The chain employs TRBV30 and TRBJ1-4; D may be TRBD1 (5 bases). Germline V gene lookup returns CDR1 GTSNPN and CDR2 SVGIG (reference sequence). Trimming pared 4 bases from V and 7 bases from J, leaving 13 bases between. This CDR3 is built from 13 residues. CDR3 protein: CAWTQGGSEKLFF. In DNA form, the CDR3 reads TGTGCCTGGACTCAGGGTGGAAGTGAAAAACTGTTTTTT.

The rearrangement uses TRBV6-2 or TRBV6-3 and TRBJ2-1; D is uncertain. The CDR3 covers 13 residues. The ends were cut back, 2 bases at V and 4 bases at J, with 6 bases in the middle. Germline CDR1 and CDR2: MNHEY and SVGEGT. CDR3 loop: CASSYTFYNEQFF. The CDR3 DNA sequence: TGTGCCAGCAGTTACACTTTTTACAATGAGCAGTTCTTC.

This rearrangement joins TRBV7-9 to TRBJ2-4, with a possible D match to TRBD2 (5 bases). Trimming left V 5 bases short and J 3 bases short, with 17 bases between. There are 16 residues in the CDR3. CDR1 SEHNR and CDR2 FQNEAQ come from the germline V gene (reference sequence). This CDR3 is CASSPFWAGSKNIQYF. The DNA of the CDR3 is TGTGCCAGCAGCCCCTTTTGGGCTGGGAGCAAAAACATTCAGTACTTC.

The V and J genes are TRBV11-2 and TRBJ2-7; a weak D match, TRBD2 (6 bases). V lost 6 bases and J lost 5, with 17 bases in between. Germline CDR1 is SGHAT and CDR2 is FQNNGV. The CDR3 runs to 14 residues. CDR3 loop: CASRRVGRSHEQYF. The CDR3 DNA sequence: TGTGCCAGCAGAAGAGTAGGGAGGTCCCACGAGCAGTACTTC. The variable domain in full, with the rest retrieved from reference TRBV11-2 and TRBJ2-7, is EAGVAQSPRYKIIEKRQSVAFWCNPISGHATLYWYQQILGQGPKLLIQFQNNGVVDDSQLPKDRFSAERLKGVDSTLKIQPAKLEDSAVYLCASRRVGRSHEQYFGPGTRLTVT.

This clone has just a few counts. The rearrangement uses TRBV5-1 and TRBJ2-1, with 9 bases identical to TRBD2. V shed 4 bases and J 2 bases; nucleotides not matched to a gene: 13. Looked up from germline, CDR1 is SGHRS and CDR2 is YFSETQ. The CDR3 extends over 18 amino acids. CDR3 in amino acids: CASSLVASGTFTYNEQFF. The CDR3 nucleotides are TGCGCCAGCAGCCTGGTGGCTAGCGGGACTTTCACCTACAATGAGCAGTTCTTC.

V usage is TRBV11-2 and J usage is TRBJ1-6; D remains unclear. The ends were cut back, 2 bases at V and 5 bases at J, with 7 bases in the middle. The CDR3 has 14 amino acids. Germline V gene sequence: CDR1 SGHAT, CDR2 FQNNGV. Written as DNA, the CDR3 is TGTGCCAGCAGCTTAAATTGGAATAATTCACCCCTCCACTTT. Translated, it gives CASSLNWNNSPLHF.

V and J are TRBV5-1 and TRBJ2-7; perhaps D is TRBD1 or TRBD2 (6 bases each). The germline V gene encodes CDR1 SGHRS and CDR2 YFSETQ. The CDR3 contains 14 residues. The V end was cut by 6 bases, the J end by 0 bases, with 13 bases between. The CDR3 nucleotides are TGCGCCAGCAACAAGGGGGGCAGCTCCTACGAGCAGTACTTC. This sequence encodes CASNKGGSSYEQYF.

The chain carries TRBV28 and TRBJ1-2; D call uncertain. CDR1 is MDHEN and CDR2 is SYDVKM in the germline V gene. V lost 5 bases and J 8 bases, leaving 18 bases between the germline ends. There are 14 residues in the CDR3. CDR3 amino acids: CASSGGSLPVGYTF. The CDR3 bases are TGTGCCAGCAGTGGTGGGTCACTGCCCGTCGGCTACACCTTC.

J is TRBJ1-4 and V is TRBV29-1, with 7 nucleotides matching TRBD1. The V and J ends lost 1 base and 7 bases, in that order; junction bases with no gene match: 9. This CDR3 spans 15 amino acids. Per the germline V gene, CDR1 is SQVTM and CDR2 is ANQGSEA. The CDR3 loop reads CSVEGDRGRSEKLFF. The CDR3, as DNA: TGCAGCGTTGAAGGCGATAGGGGGCGTAGTGAAAAACTGTTTTTT.

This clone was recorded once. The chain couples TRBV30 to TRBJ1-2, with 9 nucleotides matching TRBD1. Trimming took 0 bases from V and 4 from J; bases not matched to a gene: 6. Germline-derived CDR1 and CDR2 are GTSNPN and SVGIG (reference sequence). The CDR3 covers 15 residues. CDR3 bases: TGTGCCTGGAGTGTTGGACAGGGGCCTTCCTATGGCTACACCTTC. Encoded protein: CAWSVGQGPSYGYTF.